The 23 T cell receptor beta chains below all came from one sample that was sequenced in a study of technical replicates of blood from a few donors. Using immunoSEQ multiplex PCR, the repertoire was profiled, and TCRdb retains in-frame clones only, with some absent. The top ten hold 4% to 5% of the sample, which has about 66,000 clones, 85% to 90% seen once. The source material was PBMCs. These receptor sequences come from a human donor in good health. Some clones in this sample may be carry-over from other donors' samples.

The chain recombines TRBV7-9 with TRBJ2-5; D possibly corresponds to TRBD2 (5 bases). The CDR3 runs to 16 residues. Trimming removed 1 base from V and 4 bases from J, with 16 bases in between. CDR1 SEHNR and CDR2 FQNEAQ come from the germline V gene (reference sequence). CDR3 in amino acids: CASSLVGAMAGETQYF. CDR3 DNA sequence: TGTGCCAGCAGCTTAGTGGGCGCCATGGCGGGAGAGACCCAGTACTTC.

The chain couples TRBV5-4 to TRBJ2-2; D might be TRBD2 (7 bases). From germline, CDR1 is SGHNT and CDR2 YYREEE (reference sequence). V lost 2 bases to trimming and J lost 2 bases, with 13 bases between them. This CDR3 has 16 residues. CDR3 nucleotide sequence: TGTGCCAGCAGCTTTTTAACGGGGGGCAACACCGGGGAGCTGTTTTTT. Its translation is CASSFLTGGNTGELFF. The complete variable domain, with remaining parts taken from reference TRBV5-4 and TRBJ2-2, reads ETGVTQSPTHLIKTRGQQVTLRCSSQSGHNTVSWYQQALGQGPQFIFQYYREEENGRGNFPPRFSGLQFPNYSSELNVNALELDDSALYLCASSFLTGGNTGELFFGEGSRLTVL.

V usage is TRBV2 and J usage is TRBJ2-7, with 10 bases lining up with TRBD2. The ends lost 4 bases at V and 4 bases at J; junction bases unmatched: 7. From germline, CDR1 is SNHLY and CDR2 FYNNEI. The CDR3 covers 15 residues. The CDR3 loop reads CASSGSGGAWYEQYF. DNA of the CDR3: TGTGCCAGCAGTGGAAGCGGGGGGGCGTGGTACGAGCAGTACTTC.

The chain carries TRBV7-2 and TRBJ2-5; unclear D gene. Trimming cost V 2 bases and J 4 bases, with 11 bases left between them. This CDR3 contains 14 residues. Germline values: CDR1 SGHTA, CDR2 FQGNSA. The DNA of the CDR3 is TGTGCCAGCAGCTTAACGGGTTATGGAGAGACCCAGTACTTC. It specifies CASSLTGYGETQYF.

V is TRBV7-2 and J is TRBJ2-1; D perhaps matches TRBD1 (5 bases). V lost 6 bases and J lost 7, with 22 bases in between. The CDR3 spans 16 residues. Per germline, CDR1 SGHTA and CDR2 FQGNSA. CDR3 nucleotides: TGTGCCAGCAGTAGATCTGGCAGCCTCTCAGGGAATGAGCAGTTCTTC. Translation gives CASSRSGSLSGNEQFF.

The genes are TRBV4-2 and TRBJ2-1, with D possibly TRBD2 on 6 matching bases. V lost 0 bases, J lost 0 bases, and 9 bases lay in between. The CDR3 contains 16 residues. Germline CDR1 is LGHNA and CDR2 is YNFKEQ. DNA for the CDR3: TGTGCCAGCAGCCAAGACCTGGGGGGCTCCTACAATGAGCAGTTCTTC. As protein: CASSQDLGGSYNEQFF.

V usage is TRBV7-2 and J usage is TRBJ1-6, with D uncertain. CDR3 length: 15 amino acids. Germline assignment: CDR1 SGHTA and CDR2 FQGNSA. V was pared by 5 bases and J by 7 bases, with 15 bases between. The DNA for the CDR3 is TGTGCCAGCAGCCCCGCTCGCAGCGCGAATTCACCCCTCCACTTT. It is translated as CASSPARSANSPLHF.

V gene TRBV6-6 combines with J gene TRBJ2-1, with D perhaps matching TRBD2 (6 bases). V was clipped by 5 bases and J by 3 bases, with 14 bases between them. CDR3 length: 15 amino acids. Germline values: CDR1 MNHNY, CDR2 SVGAGI (reference sequence). CDR3 sequence reads: CASSAKSGLYNEQFF. In DNA, the CDR3 is TGTGCCAGCAGTGCCAAAAGCGGGCTCTACAATGAGCAGTTCTTC.

This chain joins TRBV11-2 and TRBJ2-7, with D hard to call. Germline CDR1 is SGHAT and CDR2 is FQNNGV. V lost 5 bases, J lost 2 bases, and 16 bases lay in between. The CDR3 spans 15 residues. CDR3: CASSPMTATTYEQYF. The CDR3 nucleotides are TGTGCCAGCAGCCCGATGACTGCAACCACCTACGAGCAGTACTTC. Looking up the rest from reference TRBV11-2 and TRBJ2-7 gives the full variable domain: EAGVAQSPRYKIIEKRQSVAFWCNPISGHATLYWYQQILGQGPKLLIQFQNNGVVDDSQLPKDRFSAERLKGVDSTLKIQPAKLEDSAVYLCASSPMTATTYEQYFGPGTRLTVT.

Only a few counts were recorded for this clone. This rearrangement joins TRBV9 to TRBJ1-2, with D perhaps TRBD1 (6 bases). The CDR3 spans 13 residues. Between the trimmed V and J ends, which lost 4 bases and 4 bases, there was a span of 11 bases. Germline CDR1 and CDR2: SGDLS and YYNGEE. This CDR3 reads CASSRGQSYGYTF. The CDR3 DNA reads TGTGCCAGCAGCCGTGGACAGAGCTATGGCTACACCTTC.

The chain couples TRBV29-1 to TRBJ2-3; D is undetermined. V gave up 1 base and J gave up 1 base, with 9 bases separating them. This CDR3 comprises 14 residues. The germline V gene encodes CDR1 SQVTM and CDR2 ANQGSEA. The CDR3 sequence: CSVEVRFRTDTQYF. As DNA, the CDR3 is TGCAGCGTTGAAGTTCGGTTTCGCACAGATACGCAGTATTTT.

This chain links TRBV5-1 with TRBJ2-7; 16 bases agree with TRBD2. The CDR3 contains 20 residues. V dropped 4 bases and J dropped 0; count of bases not matched to a gene: 13. The germline V gene has CDR1 SGHRS and CDR2 YFSETQ. Written as DNA, the CDR3 is TGCGCCAGCAGCGGCGGGACTAGCGGGGGGGCCCAAGAGAGCTCCTACGAGCAGTACTTC. As protein: CASSGGTSGGAQESSYEQYF. The whole variable domain, remainder taken from reference TRBV5-1 and TRBJ2-7, is KAGVTQTPRYLIKTRGQQVTLSCSPISGHRSVSWYQQTPGQGLQFLFEYFSETQRNKGNFPGRFSGRQFSNSRSEMNVSTLELGDSALYLCASSGGTSGGAQESSYEQYFGPGTRLTVT.

Remarks on this clone: One end of the junction varies from germline; a read error may be responsible. V usage is TRBV7-8 and J usage is TRBJ2-5; tentative D call: TRBD2 (6 bases). Looked up from germline, CDR1 is SGHVS and CDR2 is FQNEAQ. The CDR3 contains 14 residues. CDR3 amino acids: CASSLGASETAQYF. CDR3 DNA sequence: TGTGCCAGCAGTTTAGGGGCTAGCGAGACAGCCCAGTACTTC. The whole variable domain, remainder taken from reference TRBV7-8 and TRBJ2-5, is GAGVSQSPRYKVAKRGQDVALRCDPISGHVSLFWYQQALGQGPEFLTYFQNEAQLDKSGLPSDRFFAERPEGSVSTLKIQRTQQEDSAVYLCASSLGASETAQYFGPGTRLLVL.

The chain uses TRBV28 and TRBJ1-6; weak D call: TRBD1 (5 bases). Trimming stripped 4 bases from V and 9 bases from J, with 7 bases between. This CDR3 region has 12 residues. The V gene's germline CDR1 is MDHEN and CDR2 SYDVKM. The CDR3 DNA reads TGTGCCAGCAGTTCAGGGCGTTCACCCCTCCACTTT. Translating gives CASSSGRSPLHF.

The CDR3 nucleotides read TGTGCCAGCAGTGAAGCACAGAACACTGAAGCTTTCTTT. It specifies CASSEAQNTEAFF. The chain is built from TRBV2 and TRBJ1-1; D gene uncertain. V was cut by 0 bases and J by 1 base, with 3 bases left in between. Germline V gene lookup returns CDR1 SNHLY and CDR2 FYNNEI. The CDR3 covers 13 residues. The full variable domain, its missing parts supplied by reference TRBV2 and TRBJ1-1, is EPEVTQTPSHQVTQMGQEVILRCVPISNHLYFYWYRQILGQKVEFLVSFYNNEISEKSEIFDDQFSVERPDGSNFTLKIRSTKLEDSAMYFCASSEAQNTEAFFGQGTRLTVV.

The chain is built from TRBV7-8 and TRBJ1-1; TRBD1 might be the D (5 bases). CDR3 length: 13 amino acids. The germline V and J ends were trimmed by 8 bases and 5 bases, with 15 bases remaining between them. CDR1 SGHVS and CDR2 FQNEAQ come from the germline V gene. CDR3 loop: CASLPPGGTEAFF. The CDR3 coding sequence is TGTGCCAGCCTACCTCCGGGGGGAACTGAAGCTTTCTTT.

The chain carries TRBV30 and TRBJ2-3; TRBD2 is a possible D gene (6 bases). The V gene lost 3 bases and the J gene lost 6 bases, with 31 bases spanning the gap. From germline, CDR1 is GTSNPN and CDR2 SVGIG (reference sequence). This CDR3 has 19 residues. The CDR3 is CAWSNSEGDQGNFLDTQYF. The CDR3 nucleotides are TGTGCCTGGAGCAACTCGGAGGGTGACCAGGGAAATTTTTTGGATACGCAGTATTTT.

This clone was detected once. The chain recombines TRBV2 with TRBJ1-4; TRBD1 aligns across 7 bases. The trim removed 4 bases at V and 0 bases at J, leaving 8 bases unmatched. Germline values: CDR1 SNHLY, CDR2 FYNNEI. There are 17 residues in the CDR3. DNA for the CDR3: TGTGCCAGCAGTGGACAGGGTCGGAGTGCAACTAATGAAAAACTGTTTTTT. This sequence encodes CASSGQGRSATNEKLFF.

This rearrangement joins TRBV5-1 to TRBJ2-2; maybe TRBD1 (5 bases). Looked up from germline, CDR1 is SGHRS and CDR2 is YFSETQ. The CDR3 extends over 16 amino acids. Trimming took off 2 bases at V and 7 bases at J, with 18 bases between the two ends. CDR3 region: CASSFDGAVGRGELFF. The CDR3 DNA sequence: TGCGCCAGCAGCTTTGATGGGGCTGTGGGGCGCGGGGAGCTGTTTTTT.

The chain links TRBV7-9 to TRBJ1-2; D uncertain. V was pared by 5 bases and J by 8 bases, with 9 bases between. Per the germline V gene, CDR1 is SEHNR and CDR2 is FQNEAQ (reference sequence). The CDR3 is 11 residues long. CDR3: CASSRVEGYTF. The CDR3 DNA reads TGTGCCAGCAGCCGGGTAGAGGGCTACACCTTC.

This clone was picked up a small number of times. The V call is TRBV5-1, the J call TRBJ1-4, with 8 nucleotides matching TRBD1. Per the germline V gene, CDR1 is SGHRS and CDR2 is YFSETQ. The CDR3 contains 15 residues. With 4 bases clipped from V and 7 bases from J, the junction kept 9 bases outside the gene matches. The chain's CDR3 is CASSVGTGRGEKLFF. The CDR3 DNA follows: TGCGCCAGCAGCGTAGGGACAGGCCGAGGTGAAAAACTGTTTTTT.

This clone was observed once. The gene calls are TRBV7-9 and TRBJ2-7; TRBD1 is a possible D gene (6 bases). The V gene's germline CDR1 is SEHNR and CDR2 FQNEAQ (reference sequence). The CDR3 is made up of 15 amino acids. V was trimmed by 5 bases and J by 2 bases, leaving 16 bases between them. This CDR3 is CASSIKDRGPYEQYF. DNA of the CDR3: TGTGCCAGCAGCATAAAGGACAGAGGACCCTACGAGCAGTACTTC.

The rearrangement uses TRBV6-5 and TRBJ1-3; D is uncertain. This CDR3 comprises 14 residues. Trimming cost V 4 bases and J 2 bases, with 9 bases left between them. In germline, CDR1 is MNHEY, CDR2 SVGAGI. The CDR3 sequence: CASSSSGTGNTIYF. The CDR3 nucleotides read TGTGCCAGCAGTTCATCCGGTACTGGAAACACCATATATTTT.